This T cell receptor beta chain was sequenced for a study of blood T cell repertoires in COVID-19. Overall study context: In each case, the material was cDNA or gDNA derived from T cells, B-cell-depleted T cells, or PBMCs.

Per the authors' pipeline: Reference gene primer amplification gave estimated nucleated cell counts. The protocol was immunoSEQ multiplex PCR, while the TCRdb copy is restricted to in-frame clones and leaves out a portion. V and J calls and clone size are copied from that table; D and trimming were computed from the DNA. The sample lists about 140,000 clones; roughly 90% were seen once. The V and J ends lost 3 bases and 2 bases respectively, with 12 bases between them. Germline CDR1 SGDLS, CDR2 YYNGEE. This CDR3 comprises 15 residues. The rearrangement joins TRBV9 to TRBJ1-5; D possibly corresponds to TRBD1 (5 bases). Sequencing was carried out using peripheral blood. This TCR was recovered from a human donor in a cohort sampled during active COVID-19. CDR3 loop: CASSGGGGGNQPQHF. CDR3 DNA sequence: TGTGCCAGCAGCGGGGGCGGGGGAGGCAATCAGCCCCAGCATTTT.